The 14 T cell receptor beta chains below were found in one sample sequenced in a study of OX40 agonist ivuxolimab in advanced cancers. Sequencing was performed with immunoSEQ multiplex PCR; in TCRdb, only in-frame clones are kept and a portion is missing. The sample has approximately 67,000 clones, 65% to 85% seen once; the top ten hold approximately 8%. The material sequenced was CD4+ or CD8+ T cells sorted from blood, taken in a trial of the OX40 agonist ivuxolimab. These receptors came from an adult with an advanced solid tumor such as melanoma, head and neck, liver or kidney cancer.

The chain employs TRBV7-2 and TRBJ1-4; 7 positions agree with TRBD1. The CDR3 contains 17 residues. Per the germline V gene, CDR1 is SGHTA and CDR2 is FQGNSA. V shed 5 bases, J shed 4 bases, and the junction held 13 bases outside the gene matches. CDR3 protein: CASSHRGRGFVNEKLFF. The CDR3 DNA is TGTGCCAGCAGCCACAGGGGCAGGGGGTTTGTTAATGAAAAACTGTTTTTT.

The genes are TRBV28 and TRBJ2-1; the D gene is possibly TRBD1 (5 bases). Trimming cost V 4 bases and J 2 bases, with 15 bases left between them. CDR3 size: 16 residues. Germline V gives CDR1 MDHEN, CDR2 SYDVKM. This chain's CDR3 is CASSSIQGKPYNEQFF. The CDR3 DNA follows: TGTGCCAGCAGTTCAATTCAGGGTAAACCCTACAATGAGCAGTTCTTC.

The V and J genes are TRBV2 and TRBJ2-3; D unresolved. This CDR3 is built from 15 residues. Trimming took off 0 bases at V and 1 base at J, with 8 bases between the two ends. Germline CDR1 reads SNHLY; CDR2 reads FYNNEI. The CDR3 loop reads CASSEAVVGTDTQYF. DNA for the CDR3: TGTGCCAGCAGTGAAGCGGTCGTGGGCACAGATACGCAGTATTTT. Full variable domain (remainder filled in from reference TRBV2 and TRBJ2-3): EPEVTQTPSHQVTQMGQEVILRCVPISNHLYFYWYRQILGQKVEFLVSFYNNEISEKSEIFDDQFSVERPDGSNFTLKIRSTKLEDSAMYFCASSEAVVGTDTQYFGPGTRLTVL.

This clone was detected once. The chain is built from TRBV4-3 and TRBJ1-2, with D unclear. The CDR3 totals 15 residues. The V end was cut by 2 bases, the J end by 3 bases, with 13 bases between. Germline CDR1 is LGHNA and CDR2 is YSLEER. In DNA, the CDR3 is TGCGCCAGCAGCCAACCAACGGACGGTGACTATGGCTACACCTTC. Translating it yields CASSQPTDGDYGYTF.

The chain employs TRBV7-3 and TRBJ2-7, with a tentative D call TRBD2 (5 bases). Germline CDR1 SGHTA, CDR2 FQGTGA. The CDR3 loop spans 17 amino acids. Trimming removed 5 bases from V and 4 bases from J, with 24 bases in between. The CDR3 DNA reads as TGTGCCAGCAGCCCGCCCGAGGGCTGGAGAAAATCTTACGAGCAGTACTTC. The encoded protein is CASSPPEGWRKSYEQYF.

V and J are TRBV7-2 and TRBJ2-1; TRBD2 matches at 12 bases. The V gene end was trimmed by 7 bases and the J gene end by 8 bases; junction bases not matched to a gene: 9. CDR1 and CDR2 from the germline V gene are SGHTA and FQGNSA. This CDR3 spans 15 amino acids. The CDR3 loop is CASNTRLAGGDEQFF. DNA for the CDR3: TGTGCCAGCAACACCCGGCTAGCGGGGGGGGATGAGCAGTTCTTC. The whole variable domain, filled in from reference TRBV7-2 and TRBJ2-1, reads GAGVSQSPSNKVTEKGKDVELRCDPISGHTALYWYRQSLGQGLEFLIYFQGNSAPDKSGLPSDRFSAERTGGSVSTLTIQRTQQEDSAVYLCASNTRLAGGDEQFFGPGTRLTVL.

The chain is built from TRBV19 and TRBJ1-1, with 9 nucleotides matching TRBD1. The ends lost 6 bases at V and 5 bases at J; junction bases unmatched: 4. Germline assignment: CDR1 LNHDA and CDR2 SQIVND (reference sequence). The CDR3 has 13 residues. The CDR3 nucleotides are TGTGCCAGTAGCCGACAGGGGGGTACTGAAGCTTTCTTT. It encodes CASSRQGGTEAFF.

V is TRBV27 and J is TRBJ1-2; D remains unclear. CDR3 length: 13 amino acids. Deletions cut 6 bases from V and 3 bases from J, with 11 bases between. CDR1 and CDR2 (germline): MNHEY, SMNVEV (reference sequence). In DNA, the CDR3 is TGTGCCAGCAGATTCGGGCCTCACTATGGCTACACCTTC. Translating it yields CASRFGPHYGYTF.

The chain employs TRBV19 and TRBJ2-3; D is possibly TRBD2 (7 bases). Trimming took off 0 bases at V and 2 bases at J, with 12 bases between the two ends. The CDR3 extends over 16 amino acids. Looked up from germline, CDR1 is LNHDA and CDR2 is SQIVND (reference sequence). The CDR3 sequence is CASSIERGGNTDTQYF. The CDR3 nucleotides are TGTGCCAGTAGTATAGAGAGGGGGGGCAACACAGATACGCAGTATTTT.

This chain uses TRBV7-8 with TRBJ2-7, with 11 bases that match TRBD1. Trimming cost V 5 bases and J 4 bases; bases outside gene matches: 13. Germline CDR1 SGHVS, CDR2 FQNEAQ. There are 17 residues in the CDR3. CDR3: CASSPRDGTGGWYEQYV. DNA of the CDR3: TGTGCCAGCAGCCCCCGTGATGGGACAGGGGGTTGGTACGAGCAGTACGTC.

This clone was detected a few times. J is TRBJ1-1 and V is TRBV30, with 9 nucleotides matching TRBD1. With 5 bases clipped from V and 2 bases from J, the junction kept 3 bases outside the gene matches. The CDR3 is made up of 13 amino acids. CDR1 is GTSNPN and CDR2 is SVGIG in the germline V gene (reference sequence). Written as DNA, the CDR3 is TGTGCCTGGCGACAGGGGGTAAACACTGAAGCTTTCTTT. Translated, it gives CAWRQGVNTEAFF.

The V call is TRBV5-6, the J call TRBJ2-5; 8 positions match TRBD1. V lost 5 bases to trimming and J lost 6 bases; unmatched junction nucleotides: 9. CDR3 length: 14 amino acids. Germline V gene lookup returns CDR1 SGHDT and CDR2 YYEEEE. In DNA form, the CDR3 reads TGTGCCAGCAGTCAAGAGACAGGGGCAAAGACCCAGTACTTC. Translating it yields CASSQETGAKTQYF.

CDR3 protein: CARGGPSSYEQYV. The CDR3 DNA sequence: TGTGCCAGGGGCGGGCCGAGCTCCTACGAGCAGTACGTC. The chain recombines TRBV2 with TRBJ2-7, with D perhaps TRBD2 (5 bases). This CDR3 is 13 amino acids long. With 9 bases removed from V and 0 bases from J, the gap between germline ends came to 12 bases. The V gene's germline CDR1 is SNHLY and CDR2 FYNNEI.

CDR3 nucleotide sequence: TGTGCCAGCAGCGGGCGACTAGCGAAATACAGCTCCTACGAGCAGTACTTC. Its protein product is CASSGRLAKYSSYEQYF. The chain couples TRBV5-4 to TRBJ2-7; 8 bases map to TRBD2. V gave up 4 bases and J gave up 0 bases; unmatched junction bases: 12. Germline V CDR1 and CDR2: SGHNT, YYREEE (reference sequence). CDR3 length: 17 amino acids.